Reported below is one TCR beta chain. At least ten counts were recorded for this clonotype. Its antigen specificity is not known. Base qualities are not recorded, but no much larger clone differs from it by a single base. Found in a library prepared for alpha chains, this beta chain is an off-target read, and its abundance has little meaning. This entry is derived from a study of spatial heterogeneity in lung cancer (dated by TCRdb to about 2019). With respect to the entire study: More beta-chain than alpha-chain transcripts were consistently detected, likely reflecting higher beta-chain transcript abundance. Both alpha and beta chains were TCR-sequenced in samples taken at surgery, namely 220 tumor regions, fewer than 85 matched nontumor lung samples and around 53 PBMC samples. In non-small cell lung cancer, the study quantitatively compared TCR alpha and beta repertoires across several tumor regions, matched nontumor lung, and blood. In tumor regions, TCR transcript counts showed a strong correlation with a T cell transcriptional module score derived from matched bulk RNA-seq. In the raw uncorrected reads, each unique combination of TCR and UMI appeared on average more than ten times. Nonsynonymous mutation counts, determined by whole-exome sequencing of tumor tissue, were related to features of the TCR repertoire.

The CDR3 runs 17 amino acids, cysteine and phenylalanine included. The CDR3 DNA has 51 bases and is translated from base 1. The germline V end is reduced by 7 bases and the J end by 3 bases; junction bases left unmatched: 13. The germline V gene yields SNHLY for CDR1 and FYNNEI for CDR2. Library method: 5' RACE. The data were produced on a NextSeq 500. The TCR library protocol attached a unique molecular identifier to each TCR cDNA molecule to allow correction of PCR and sequencing errors. From the authors' description of their analysis: TCR identification, UMI-based error correction and CDR3 extraction were performed with Decombinator tools. Expanded TCRs were defined as those above a frequency of 2 per 1,000, corresponding to the top 1% of the tumor frequency distribution. Expanded tumor TCRs were classed as regional if statistically deemed absent (corrected P<0.05) from at least one tumor region, otherwise ubiquitous. Renyi diversity was calculated using the R vegan package after each repertoire was subsampled 100 times to 5,000 TCRs. CDR3 similarity networks were constructed using string-kernel similarity of amino acid triplets, with links drawn between CDR3s whose pairwise similarity was above 0.82. TCRdb reran the public reads through fastp at Q25 and MiXCR, keeping productive beta chains. Identical CDR3 proteins give one entry, which carries the most common genes and DNA. None of the V and J calls come from the authors' own analysis; TCRdb made them. In this sample the table shows thousands of distinct CDR3 sequences, 13% to 15% of which occur a single time. The ten top clones hold roughly 13% of the sample.

Interpreted using the paper, the time point label stands for: sample taken at primary tumor resection. Samples were obtained from 70 to 85 patients with early-stage, untreated non-small cell lung cancer from the lung TRACERx cohort. For TCR sequencing, whole RNA was extracted from tumor and nontumor lung tissue, or from cryopreserved PBMC samples, and no cell sorting was done. Patients were selected for TCR sequencing only if sufficient RNA was available from at least two tumor regions. A lung pathologist reviewed the tumor and adjacent nontumor lung specimens before the specimens were selected. General findings and caveats noted by the study authors: The tumor nonsynonymous mutation count correlated with the number of expanded alpha and beta TCRs within the tumor. TCR-seq was estimated to cover only around 7.2% of tumor T cells for alpha chains and approximately 12% for beta chains. Counts of ubiquitous and regional expanded TCRs correlated with counts of ubiquitous and regional nonsynonymous mutations, respectively. Confirming at a functional level the hypothesis that regional TCRs recognize regional mutations was considered to require additional single-cell paired TCR alpha and beta sequencing.

In this chain, TRBV2 is recombined with TRBJ2-5; TRBD2 fits 11 bases in the junction. The sequence derives from a male donor with early-stage non-small cell lung cancer. The specimen comprised lung tumor tissue, sampled at surgery. The CDR3 here reads CASKGFLAGGSKETQYF. The DNA sequence is TGTGCCAGCAAAGGATTTCTAGCGGGGGGTTCTAAAGAGACCCAGTACTTC.